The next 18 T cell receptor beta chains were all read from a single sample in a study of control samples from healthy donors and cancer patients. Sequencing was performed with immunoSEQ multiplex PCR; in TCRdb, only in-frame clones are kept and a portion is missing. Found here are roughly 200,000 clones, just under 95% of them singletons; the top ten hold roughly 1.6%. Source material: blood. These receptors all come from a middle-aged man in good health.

The CDR3 loop is CATSRAGTLTPHEQYF. For the CDR3, the DNA is TGTGCCACCAGCAGGGCAGGGACTCTTACGCCCCACGAGCAGTACTTC. J is TRBJ2-7 and V is TRBV15, with D maybe TRBD2 (6 bases). Trimming took 3 bases from V and 5 from J, leaving 20 bases between them. Germline values: CDR1 LNHNV, CDR2 YYDKDF (reference sequence). This CDR3 spans 16 amino acids.

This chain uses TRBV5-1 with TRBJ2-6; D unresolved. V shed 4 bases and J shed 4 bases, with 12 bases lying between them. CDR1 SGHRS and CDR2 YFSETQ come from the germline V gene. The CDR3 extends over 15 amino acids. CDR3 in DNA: TGCGCCAGCAGCCGAGGAGTGGCCGGGGCCAACGTCCTGACTTTC. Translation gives CASSRGVAGANVLTF.

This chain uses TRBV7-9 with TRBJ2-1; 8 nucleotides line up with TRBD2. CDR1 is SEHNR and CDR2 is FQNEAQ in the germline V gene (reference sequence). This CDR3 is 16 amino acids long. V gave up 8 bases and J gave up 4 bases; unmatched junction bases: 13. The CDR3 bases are TGTGCCAGCGGTACCATCGGCGGGGGGCGTTACAATGAGCAGTTCTTC. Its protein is CASGTIGGGRYNEQFF.

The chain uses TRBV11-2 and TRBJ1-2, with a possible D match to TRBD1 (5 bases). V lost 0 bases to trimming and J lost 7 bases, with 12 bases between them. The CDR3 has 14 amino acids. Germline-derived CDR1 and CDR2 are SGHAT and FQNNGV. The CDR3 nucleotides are TGTGCCAGCAGCTTAGATGAGACAGCTTTTGGCTACACCTTC. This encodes CASSLDETAFGYTF.

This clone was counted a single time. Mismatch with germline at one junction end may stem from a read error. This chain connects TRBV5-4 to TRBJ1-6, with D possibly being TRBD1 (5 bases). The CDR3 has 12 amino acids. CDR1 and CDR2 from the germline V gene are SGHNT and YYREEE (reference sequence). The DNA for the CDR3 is TGTGCCGGCAGCCCTGGGGAGGGGCCCCTCCACTTT. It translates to CAGSPGEGPLHF.

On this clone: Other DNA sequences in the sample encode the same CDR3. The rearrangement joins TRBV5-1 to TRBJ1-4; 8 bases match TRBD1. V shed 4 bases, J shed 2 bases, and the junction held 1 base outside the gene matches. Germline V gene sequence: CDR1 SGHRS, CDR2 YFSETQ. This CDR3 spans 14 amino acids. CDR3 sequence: CASSQGATNEKLFF. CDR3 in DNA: TGCGCCAGCAGCCAGGGGGCCACTAATGAAAAACTGTTTTTT.

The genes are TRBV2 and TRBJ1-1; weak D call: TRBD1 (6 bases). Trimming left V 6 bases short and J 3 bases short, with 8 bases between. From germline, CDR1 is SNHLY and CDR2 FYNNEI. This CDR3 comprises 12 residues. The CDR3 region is CASSEGDTEAFF. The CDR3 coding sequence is TGTGCCAGCAGCGAGGGGGACACTGAAGCTTTCTTT.

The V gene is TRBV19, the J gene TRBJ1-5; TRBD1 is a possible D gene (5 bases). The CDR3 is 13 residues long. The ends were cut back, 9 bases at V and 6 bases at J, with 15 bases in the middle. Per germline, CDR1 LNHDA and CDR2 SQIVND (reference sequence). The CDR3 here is CASKVGVGQPQHF. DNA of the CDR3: TGTGCCAGCAAAGTGGGGGTGGGTCAGCCCCAGCATTTT.

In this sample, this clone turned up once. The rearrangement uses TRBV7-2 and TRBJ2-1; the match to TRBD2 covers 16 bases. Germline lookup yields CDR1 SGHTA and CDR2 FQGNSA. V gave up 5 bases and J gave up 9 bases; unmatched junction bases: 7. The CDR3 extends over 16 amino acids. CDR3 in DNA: TGTGCCAGCAGCCTCCCGGGACTAGCGGGGGGGCCTGAGCAGTTCTTC. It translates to CASSLPGLAGGPEQFF.

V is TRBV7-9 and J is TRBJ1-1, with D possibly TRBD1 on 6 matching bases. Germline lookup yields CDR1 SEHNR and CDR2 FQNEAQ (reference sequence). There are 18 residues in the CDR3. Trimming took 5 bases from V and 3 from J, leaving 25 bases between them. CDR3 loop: CASSLRSRVGGGDTEAFF. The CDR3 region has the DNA TGTGCCAGCAGCCTACGTTCCAGAGTCGGAGGGGGGGACACTGAAGCTTTCTTT.

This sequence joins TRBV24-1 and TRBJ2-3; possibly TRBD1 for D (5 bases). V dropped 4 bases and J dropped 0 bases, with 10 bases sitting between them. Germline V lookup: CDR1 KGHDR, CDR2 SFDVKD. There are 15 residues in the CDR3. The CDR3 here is CATSESGSSTDTQYF. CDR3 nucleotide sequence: TGTGCCACCAGTGAATCAGGGTCTAGCACAGATACGCAGTATTTT.

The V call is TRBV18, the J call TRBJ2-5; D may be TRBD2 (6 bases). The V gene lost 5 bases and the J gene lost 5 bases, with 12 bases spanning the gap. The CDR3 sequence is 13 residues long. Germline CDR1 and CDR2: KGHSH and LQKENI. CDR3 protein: CASSSGTGETQYF. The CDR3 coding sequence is TGTGCCAGCTCATCCGGGACTGGGGAGACCCAGTACTTC. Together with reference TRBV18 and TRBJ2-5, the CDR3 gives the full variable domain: NAGVMQNPRHLVRRRGQEARLRCSPMKGHSHVYWYRQLPEEGLKFMVYLQKENIIDESGMPKERFSAEFPKEGPSILRIQQVVRGDSAAYFCASSSGTGETQYFGPGTRLLVL.

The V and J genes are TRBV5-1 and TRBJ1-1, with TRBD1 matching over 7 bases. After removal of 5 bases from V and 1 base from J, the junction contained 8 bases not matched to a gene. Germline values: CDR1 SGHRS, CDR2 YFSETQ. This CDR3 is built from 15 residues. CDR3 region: CASSLGAGGNTEAFF. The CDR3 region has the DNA TGCGCCAGCAGTTTAGGGGCAGGGGGGAACACTGAAGCTTTCTTT.

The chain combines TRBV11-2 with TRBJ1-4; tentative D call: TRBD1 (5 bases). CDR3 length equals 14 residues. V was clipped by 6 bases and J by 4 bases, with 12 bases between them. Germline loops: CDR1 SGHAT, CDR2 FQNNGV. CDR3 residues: CASSRDGRNEKLFF. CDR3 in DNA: TGTGCCAGCAGTCGGGACGGACGTAATGAAAAACTGTTTTTT.

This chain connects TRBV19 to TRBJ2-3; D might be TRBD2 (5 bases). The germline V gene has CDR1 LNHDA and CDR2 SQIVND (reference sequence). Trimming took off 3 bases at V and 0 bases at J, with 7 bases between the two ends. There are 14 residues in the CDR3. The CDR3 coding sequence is TGTGCCAGTAGTATGAGGACTAGCACAGATACGCAGTATTTT. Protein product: CASSMRTSTDTQYF.

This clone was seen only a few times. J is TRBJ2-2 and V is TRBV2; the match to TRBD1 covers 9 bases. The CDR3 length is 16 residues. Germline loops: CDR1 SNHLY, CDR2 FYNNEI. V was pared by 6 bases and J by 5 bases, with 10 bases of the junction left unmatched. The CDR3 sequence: CASSPGTGKRTGELFF. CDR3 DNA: TGTGCCAGCAGCCCGGGGACAGGGAAGAGAACCGGGGAGCTGTTTTTT.

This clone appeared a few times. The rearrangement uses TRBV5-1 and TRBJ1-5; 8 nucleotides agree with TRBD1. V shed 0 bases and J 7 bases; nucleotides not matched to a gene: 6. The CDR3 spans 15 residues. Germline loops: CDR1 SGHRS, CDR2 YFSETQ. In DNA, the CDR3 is TGCGCCAGCAGCTTGGATTCAGGGGGCGGGCAGCCCCAGCATTTT. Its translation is CASSLDSGGGQPQHF.

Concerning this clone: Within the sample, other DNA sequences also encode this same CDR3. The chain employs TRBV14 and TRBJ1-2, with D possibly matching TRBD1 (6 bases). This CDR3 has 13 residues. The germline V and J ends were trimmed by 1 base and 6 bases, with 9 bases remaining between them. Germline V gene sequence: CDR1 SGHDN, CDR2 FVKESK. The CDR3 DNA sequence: TGTGCCAGCAGCCAAGCAGGGGTGCATGGCTACACCTTC. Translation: CASSQAGVHGYTF.